The 26 T cell receptor beta chains below all came from one sample that was sequenced in a study of metastatic and nonmetastatic thyroid tumors. Patients underwent thyroid surgery, and none had received any treatment before it. TCRdb reanalyzed the PCR reads via MiXCR. The sample includes under 35,000 clones, over 20% of them seen just once. The sequencing sample was made of blood. All receptors come from a female donor with papillary thyroid cancer or a benign thyroid nodule (not recorded which). Some clones in this sample may be carry-over from other donors' samples.

This rearrangement joins TRBV20-1 to TRBJ2-1; D unclear. In germline, CDR1 is DFQATT, CDR2 SNEGSKA (reference sequence). The CDR3 has 11 amino acids. V lost 7 bases to trimming and J lost 10 bases, with 14 bases between them. The CDR3 sequence is CSDSLSDEQFF. The CDR3 nucleotides read TGCAGTGATAGTTTAAGTGACGAGCAGTTCTTC.

The rearrangement links TRBV27 to TRBJ2-1; 10 positions agree with TRBD1. CDR3 length: 15 residues. The J segment lost 9 bases and the V segment lost 6 bases, leaving 11 bases of the junction unmatched. Per germline, CDR1 MNHEY and CDR2 SMNVEV (reference sequence). This CDR3 reads CASSASGTGAGEQFF. As DNA, the CDR3 is TGTGCCAGCAGCGCAAGTGGGACAGGGGCGGGTGAGCAGTTCTTC.

This clone came up a few times. This chain joins TRBV6-2 or TRBV6-3 and TRBJ2-7, with a weak D call TRBD1 (6 bases). From germline, CDR1 is MNHEY and CDR2 SVGEGT. The CDR3 spans 15 residues. V was clipped by 2 bases and J by 3 bases, with 14 bases between them. The CDR3 DNA follows: TGTGCCAGCAGTTACGGGGGCCATCGGGACTACGAGCAGTACTTC. Protein product: CASSYGGHRDYEQYF.

The table lists this clone with a few counts. V is TRBV14 and J is TRBJ2-4; TRBD1 is a possible D gene (7 bases). The CDR3 consists of 16 residues. CDR1 and CDR2 (germline): SGHDN, FVKESK. The V end was cut by 3 bases, the J end by 2 bases, with 14 bases between. Here the CDR3 DNA reads TGTGCCAGCAGCCACACACAGGGGAGGACCAAAAACATTCAGTACTTC. The encoded protein is CASSHTQGRTKNIQYF.

The table lists this clone with a few counts. The gene calls are TRBV6-5 and TRBJ2-6; TRBD1 aligns across 10 bases. V lost 7 bases, J lost 8 bases, and 17 bases stayed unmatched. Germline-derived CDR1 and CDR2 are MNHEY and SVGAGI. The CDR3 is made up of 18 amino acids. The CDR3 protein is CASISGQGLGGGSNVLTF. DNA for the CDR3: TGTGCCAGCATCTCGGGACAGGGGCTCGGTGGGGGGTCCAACGTCCTGACTTTC.

In its sample, this clone was seen a few times. The V gene is TRBV19, the J gene TRBJ1-2; TRBD1 agrees at 12 bases. Germline lookup yields CDR1 LNHDA and CDR2 SQIVND (reference sequence). J was trimmed by 1 base and V by 9 bases; bases with no gene match: 15. The CDR3 loop spans 18 amino acids. CDR3 residues: CARPSNRDRGHRNYGYTF. CDR3 DNA: TGTGCCAGACCCTCAAACCGGGACAGGGGGCACCGTAACTATGGCTACACCTTC. The full variable domain, completed using reference TRBV19 and TRBJ1-2, is DGGITQSPKYLFRKEGQNVTLSCEQNLNHDAMYWYRQDPGQGLRLIYYSQIVNDFQKGDIAEGYSVSREKKESFPLTVTSAQKNPTAFYLCARPSNRDRGHRNYGYTFGSGTRLTVV.

V and J are TRBV11-2 and TRBJ2-7, with 9 positions matching TRBD1. The CDR3 is made up of 16 amino acids. Germline CDR1 is SGHAT and CDR2 is FQNNGV. V trimming: 3 bases; J trimming: 0 bases; junction bases outside the gene matches: 6. Here the CDR3 DNA reads TGTGCCAGCAGCTTGGTGGGGACAGGGCTCTCCTACGAGCAGTACTTC. This codes for CASSLVGTGLSYEQYF.

This clone was observed at least ten times. The CDR3 region is CASRRLSTDTQYF. CDR3 DNA: TGTGCCAGCAGGAGACTTAGCACAGATACGCAGTATTTT. This chain joins TRBV6-2 or TRBV6-3 and TRBJ2-3; the D is unclear. The CDR3 totals 13 residues. Germline CDR1 is MNHEY and CDR2 is SVGEGT. Trimming took 6 bases from V and 0 from J, leaving 7 bases between them.

This clone has at least ten counts. The chain is built from TRBV5-1 and TRBJ2-1; 8 bases fit TRBD2. The V segment lost 0 bases and the J segment 7 bases; nucleotides outside the gene matches: 0. CDR1 and CDR2 (germline): SGHRS, YFSETQ. The CDR3 is 13 residues long. CDR3 sequence (DNA): TGCGCCAGCAGCTTGGCGGGAGGGAATGAGCAGTTCTTC. The encoded protein is CASSLAGGNEQFF.

This clone was counted only a few times. The J gene is TRBJ2-7, the V gene TRBV28, with D perhaps TRBD1 or TRBD2 (5 bases each). From germline, CDR1 is MDHEN and CDR2 SYDVKM. Trimming left V 6 bases short and J 6 bases short, with 9 bases between. CDR3 length equals 11 residues. The DNA of the CDR3 is TGTGCCAGCAGCCTGGGGGTCGAGCAGTACTTC. Translating it yields CASSLGVEQYF.

V and J are TRBV7-8 and TRBJ1-2; 8 bases map to TRBD1. The ends lost 3 bases at V and 6 bases at J; junction bases unmatched: 3. CDR3 size: 13 residues. Germline V lookup: CDR1 SGHVS, CDR2 FQNEAQ. Here the CDR3 reads CASSFQGADGYTF. CDR3 nucleotides: TGTGCCAGCAGCTTCCAGGGGGCTGATGGCTACACCTTC. Full variable domain (remainder filled in from reference TRBV7-8 and TRBJ1-2): GAGVSQSPRYKVAKRGQDVALRCDPISGHVSLFWYQQALGQGPEFLTYFQNEAQLDKSGLPSDRFFAERPEGSVSTLKIQRTQQEDSAVYLCASSFQGADGYTFGSGTRLTVV.

This clone was recorded at least ten times. The chain joins TRBV24-1 to TRBJ2-3; D might be TRBD1 (6 bases). Between the trimmed V and J ends, which lost 9 bases and 2 bases, there was a span of 17 bases. The CDR3 spans 15 residues. In germline, CDR1 is KGHDR, CDR2 SFDVKD. CDR3 sequence (DNA): TGTGCCACCGAAGGAAAGACAGGAATCACAGATACGCAGTATTTT. This sequence encodes CATEGKTGITDTQYF.

V and J are TRBV20-1 and TRBJ2-3; D not certain. The CDR3 spans 10 residues. Germline V gene data show CDR1 as DFQATT and CDR2 as SNEGSKA (reference sequence). Here the CDR3 DNA reads TGCGGTGTATTTCGGGATACGCAGTATTTT. It specifies CGVFRDTQYF.

The J gene is TRBJ2-7, the V gene TRBV18; D possibly corresponds to TRBD2 (5 bases). The CDR3 is made up of 16 amino acids. Trimming stripped 1 base from V and 2 bases from J, with 15 bases between. CDR1 and CDR2 (germline): KGHSH, LQKENI. The CDR3 DNA sequence: TGTGCCAGCTCACCACAGGAGAGGGTGCAGACCTACGAGCAGTACTTC. The encoded protein is CASSPQERVQTYEQYF.

This clone was seen at least ten times. The CDR3 DNA reads as TGCAGCGTTGAAGTTCCGGGACAGGGCATCGGTAAAGCTTTCTTT. Encoded protein: CSVEVPGQGIGKAFF. V and J are TRBV29-1 and TRBJ1-1; TRBD1 matches 9 bases. The CDR3 loop spans 15 amino acids. Germline-derived CDR1 and CDR2 are SQVTM and ANQGSEA. The J segment lost 9 bases and the V segment lost 1 base, leaving 12 bases of the junction unmatched. The full variable domain, with the rest looked up from reference TRBV29-1 and TRBJ1-1, is SAVISQKPSRDICQRGTSLTIQCQVDSQVTMMFWYRQQPGQSLTLIATANQGSEATYESGFVIDKFPISRPNLTFSTLTVSNMSPEDSSIYLCSVEVPGQGIGKAFFGQGTRLTVV.

This clone occurred many times. CDR3 nucleotides: TGTGCCAGCAGCTTAGAAGGACACTCTGGGGCCAACGTCCTGACTTTC. It translates to CASSLEGHSGANVLTF. This chain uses TRBV11-3 with TRBJ2-6; perhaps TRBD1 as D (5 bases). Per germline, CDR1 SGHNT and CDR2 YENEEA. V was cut by 0 bases and J by 0 bases, with 6 bases left in between. The CDR3 runs 16 residues.

In this sample, this clone turned up once. J is TRBJ2-3 and V is TRBV9; D uncertain. Germline values: CDR1 SGDLS, CDR2 YYNGEE. Trimming pared 0 bases from V and 1 base from J, leaving 9 bases between. The CDR3 runs 15 residues. CDR3 region: CASSVAEAGTDTQYF. As DNA, the CDR3 is TGTGCCAGCAGCGTAGCTGAGGCGGGCACAGATACGCAGTATTTT.

This clone showed up many times. This same CDR3 is encoded by further DNA sequences in the sample. The V call is TRBV30, the J call TRBJ2-3; 11 bases match TRBD2. CDR1 is GTSNPN, CDR2 SVGIG, per germline (reference sequence). The CDR3 has 13 amino acids. The junction had 2 bases not matched to a gene; V was cut back by 4 bases and J by 5 bases. Here the CDR3 reads CAWTSGRRDTQYF. DNA of the CDR3: TGTGCCTGGACTAGCGGGAGGAGAGATACGCAGTATTTT.

This clone was recorded at least ten times. V gene TRBV7-2 combines with J gene TRBJ2-6; D might be TRBD2 (5 bases). V gave up 5 bases and J gave up 0 bases, with 17 bases separating them. This CDR3 spans 18 amino acids. Germline CDR1 and CDR2: SGHTA and FQGNSA. The DNA of the CDR3 is TGTGCCAGCAGCGAGAGCTTACCCGGGATCTCTGGGGCCAACGTCCTGACTTTC. It yields the protein CASSESLPGISGANVLTF.

This clone was picked up a small number of times. V is TRBV6-1 and J is TRBJ2-7; maybe TRBD2 (5 bases). Trimming took 7 bases from V and 1 from J, leaving 14 bases between them. Germline CDR1 and CDR2: MNHNS and SASEGT. The CDR3 has 14 amino acids. The DNA for the CDR3 is TGTGCCAGCAATAGGGTGGGAGTATCCTACGAGCAGTACTTC. It codes for CASNRVGVSYEQYF.

This clone was seen repeatedly, ten times or more. The V and J genes are TRBV20-1 and TRBJ2-3, with 7 bases fitting TRBD2. This CDR3 has 13 residues. From germline, CDR1 is DFQATT and CDR2 SNEGSKA (reference sequence). J lost 7 bases, V lost 3 bases, and 7 bases had no gene match. This chain's CDR3 is CSASVAGVNTQYF. In nucleotides, the CDR3 is TGCAGTGCTAGTGTTGCGGGAGTGAATACGCAGTATTTT.

V and J are TRBV6-1 and TRBJ2-1, with 15 positions matching TRBD2. Germline V CDR1 and CDR2: MNHNS, SASEGT. Unmatched junction bases numbered 10, after V lost 6 bases and J lost 16 bases. The CDR3 consists of 14 residues. The CDR3 nucleotides are TGTGCCAGCAGACCCGGACTAGCGGGGGGGCCTCCCTTCTTC. Its protein is CASRPGLAGGPPFF.

The table lists this clone with many counts. V and J are TRBV10-1 and TRBJ2-3; the D gene is possibly TRBD1 (6 bases). The germline V gene encodes CDR1 WNHNN and CDR2 SYGVQD (reference sequence). V was pared by 5 bases and J by 1 base, with 10 bases between. This CDR3 has 14 residues. For the CDR3, the DNA is TGCGCCAGCAGTCAGGGGTCTCGCACAGATACGCAGTATTTT. Protein: CASSQGSRTDTQYF.

This clone was observed a handful of times. The junction does not match germline at one end; this may be a read error. This chain connects TRBV28 to TRBJ1-5, with D perhaps matching TRBD1 (5 bases). CDR1 is MDHEN, CDR2 SYDVKM, per germline. The CDR3 sequence is 14 residues long. CDR3 bases: TGTGCCATCAGTTTTGACAGTAGCAATCAGCCCCAGCATTTT. Protein product: CAISFDSSNQPQHF.

This clone was seen ten or more times. The chain joins TRBV4-3 to TRBJ2-5; the D is unclear. This CDR3 comprises 12 residues. CDR1 LGHNA and CDR2 YSLEER come from the germline V gene. V was trimmed by 5 bases and J by 5 bases, leaving 9 bases between them. CDR3 amino acids: CASSLGLETQYF. The CDR3 bases are TGCGCCAGCAGCTTGGGGTTGGAGACCCAGTACTTC.

This clone was seen repeatedly, ten times or more. This chain links TRBV12-3 or TRBV12-4 with TRBJ2-5, with 7 positions matching TRBD2. The trim removed 5 bases at V and 3 bases at J, leaving 6 bases unmatched. The CDR3 contains 14 residues. The CDR3 nucleotides read TGTGCCAGCAGTCAAGCGGGAACCAAAGAGACCCAGTACTTC. Encoded protein: CASSQAGTKETQYF.